Presented here are 6 T cell receptor beta chains from one specimen sequenced in a study of T cells in Graves' hyperthyroidism and ophthalmopathy. Researchers amplified the TCR beta CDR3 regions from RNA transcripts. When the TCR CDR3 underwent first-round RT-PCR, the HTBI primer set was used. TCRdb ran MiXCR on the multiplex PCR reads and lists one entry per CDR3 protein. The sample yields 400,000 to 600,000 distinct CDR3 sequences, less than 25% seen once. The sample consisted of blood. These TCRs come from a man younger than 35 with Graves' hyperthyroidism.

This clonotype was counted between two and nine times. The rearrangement joins TRBV30 to TRBJ2-2; TRBD2 matches at 12 bases. The germline CDR1 and CDR2 sequences are GTSNPN and SVGIG (reference sequence). Trimming at V came to 1 base and at J to 4 bases, leaving 7 bases not matched to a gene. CDR3 size: 17 residues. CDR3 in DNA: TGTGCCTGGAGTGGGAGACTAGCGGGGGATAGCACCGGGGAGCTGTTTTTT. Amino acid sequence: CAWSGRLAGDSTGELFF. Full variable domain (rest looked up from reference TRBV30 and TRBJ2-2): SQTIHQWPATLVQPVGSPLSLECTVEGTSNPNLYWYRQAAGRGLQLLFYSVGIGQISSEVPQNLSASRPQDRQFILSSKKLLLSDSGFYLCAWSGRLAGDSTGELFFGEGSRLTVL.

The sample holds a few counts of this clonotype. The rearrangement joins TRBV6-1 to TRBJ2-5; 7 bases map to TRBD1. CDR1 and CDR2 (germline): MNHNS, SASEGT. Trimming removed 4 bases from V and 7 bases from J; junction bases left unmatched: 6. The CDR3 is made up of 13 amino acids. The CDR3 DNA sequence: TGTGCCAGCAGTGCGACAGGGTGGGGGACCCAGTACTTC. This gives the protein CASSATGWGTQYF.

Notes on this clonotype: A single base separates this from a much larger clone, so it may be a read error. V is TRBV20-1 and J is TRBJ1-1; the D gene is possibly TRBD1 (5 bases). The CDR3 has 12 amino acids. Germline V gene data show CDR1 as DFQATT and CDR2 as SNEGSKA (reference sequence). V lost 6 bases, J lost 4 bases, and 12 bases lay in between. DNA for the CDR3: TGCAGTGCCGGACATGGGCTCACTGAAGCTTTCTTT. It encodes CSAGHGLTEAFF.

This clonotype appeared many times. The genes are TRBV28 and TRBJ1-2; tentatively, D is TRBD1 (6 bases). Trimming took off 8 bases at V and 3 bases at J, with 16 bases between the two ends. This CDR3 contains 14 residues. Germline CDR1 MDHEN, CDR2 SYDVKM. The DNA for the CDR3 is TGTGCCAGCGGAATAGGGGGGCCAGACTATGGCTACACCTTC. Its protein product is CASGIGGPDYGYTF.

This clonotype came up many times. The chain carries TRBV6-1 and TRBJ2-7; D call uncertain. Germline V CDR1 and CDR2: MNHNS, SASEGT. There are 11 residues in the CDR3. V lost 6 bases to trimming and J lost 5 bases, with 8 bases between them. The CDR3 DNA sequence: TGTGCCAGCAGCGGTGGCCACGAGCAGTACTTC. Its protein is CASSGGHEQYF.

This clonotype was observed at least ten times. V and J are TRBV2 and TRBJ1-2, with D tentatively TRBD1 (6 bases). The CDR3 runs to 14 residues. Germline V lookup: CDR1 SNHLY, CDR2 FYNNEI. V was shortened by 3 bases and J by 1 base, with 9 bases between the two germline ends. Here the CDR3 reads CASSDRGLNYGYTF. The CDR3 nucleotides are TGTGCCAGCAGTGACAGGGGCCTTAACTATGGCTACACCTTC.